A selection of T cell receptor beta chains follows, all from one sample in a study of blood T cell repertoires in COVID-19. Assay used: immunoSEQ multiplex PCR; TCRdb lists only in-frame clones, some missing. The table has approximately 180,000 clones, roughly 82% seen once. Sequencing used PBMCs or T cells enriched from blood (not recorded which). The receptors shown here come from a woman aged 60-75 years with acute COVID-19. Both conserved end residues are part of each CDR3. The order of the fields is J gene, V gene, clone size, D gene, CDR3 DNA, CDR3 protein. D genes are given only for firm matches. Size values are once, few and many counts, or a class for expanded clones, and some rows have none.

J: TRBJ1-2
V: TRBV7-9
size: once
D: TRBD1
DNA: TGTGCCAGCAGCTTACGGCGGGACAGGGGGCCACGTAACTATGGCTACACCTTC
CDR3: CASSLRRDRGPRNYGYTF

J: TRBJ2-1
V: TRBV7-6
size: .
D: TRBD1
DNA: TGTGCCAGCAGCACAGACAGGGCTGAGCAGTTCTTC
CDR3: CASSTDRAEQFF

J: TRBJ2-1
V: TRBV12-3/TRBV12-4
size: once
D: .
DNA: TGTGCCAGCAGCCCTCAGATGGATGAGCAGTTCTTC
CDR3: CASSPQMDEQFF

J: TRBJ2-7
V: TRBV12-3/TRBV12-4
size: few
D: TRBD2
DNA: TGTGCCAGCAGTTTAATAGCGGGAGATGAGCAGTACTTC
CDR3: CASSLIAGDEQYF

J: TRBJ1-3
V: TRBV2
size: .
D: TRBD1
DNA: TGTGCCAGCAGGACAGGGAGTCCTGGAAACACCATATATTTT
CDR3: CASRTGSPGNTIYF

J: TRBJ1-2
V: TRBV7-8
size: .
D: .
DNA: TGTGCCAGCACCCTTCGGGGTAACTATGGCTACACCTTC
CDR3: CASTLRGNYGYTF

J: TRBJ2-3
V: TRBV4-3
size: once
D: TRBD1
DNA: TGCGCCAGCAGCCAAGATGGGGACAGGGCTGCGCAGTATTTT
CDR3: CASSQDGDRAAQYF

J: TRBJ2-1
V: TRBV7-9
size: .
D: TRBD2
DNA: TGTGCCAGCAGCCCCAGGTCACTAGCGGGAGGTAATGAGCAGTTCTTC
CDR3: CASSPRSLAGGNEQFF

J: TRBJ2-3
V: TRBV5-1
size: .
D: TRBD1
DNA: TGCGCCAGCAGCTCACAGGGGGTAAAAGATACGCAGTATTTT
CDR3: CASSSQGVKDTQYF

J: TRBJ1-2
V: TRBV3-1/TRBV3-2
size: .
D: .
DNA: TGTGCCAGCAGCCAAAACGTGGTTCAGGGGAAAGTTAGCGGCTACACCTTC
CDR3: CASSQNVVQGKVSGYTF

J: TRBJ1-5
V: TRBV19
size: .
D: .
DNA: TGTGCCAGTAAATCGGGGGAGGGCAATCAGCCCCAGCATTTT
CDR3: CASKSGEGNQPQHF

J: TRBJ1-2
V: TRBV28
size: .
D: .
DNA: TGTGCCAGCAGTCCACAGTCGTCCTATGGCTACACCTTC
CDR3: CASSPQSSYGYTF

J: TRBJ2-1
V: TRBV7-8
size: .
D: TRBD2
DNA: TGTGCCAGCAGCTCTAAAGCGGGAAGCTCCTACAATGAGCAGTTCTTC
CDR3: CASSSKAGSSYNEQFF

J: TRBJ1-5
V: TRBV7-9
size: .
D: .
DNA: TGTGCCAGCAGCTTAGAGGGGATTAGGGGTTCCAATCAGCCCCAGCATTTT
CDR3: CASSLEGIRGSNQPQHF

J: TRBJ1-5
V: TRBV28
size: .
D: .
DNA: TGTGCCAGCAGTTTTTCAGGTCAGCCCCAGCATTTT
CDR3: CASSFSGQPQHF

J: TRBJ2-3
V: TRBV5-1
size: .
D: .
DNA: TGCGCCAGCACCTCGGGGGGCCGCGATACGCAGTATTTT
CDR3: CASTSGGRDTQYF

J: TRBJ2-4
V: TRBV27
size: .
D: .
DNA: TGTGCCAGCAGCGCACAGGGTTTATGGGGAAACATTCAGTACTTC
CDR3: CASSAQGLWGNIQYF

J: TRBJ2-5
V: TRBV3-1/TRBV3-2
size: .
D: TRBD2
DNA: TGTGCCAGCAGCACCCGGGGGGGCCAAGAGACCCAGTACTTC
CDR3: CASSTRGGQETQYF

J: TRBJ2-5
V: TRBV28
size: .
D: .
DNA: TGTGCCAGCCAGCCGCCGGGGACACTTCAAGAGACCCAGTACTTC
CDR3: CASQPPGTLQETQYF

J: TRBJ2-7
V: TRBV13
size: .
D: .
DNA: TGTGCCAGCAGCGCGGGGTCTCTGGCGGGAAACGAGCAGTACTTC
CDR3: CASSAGSLAGNEQYF

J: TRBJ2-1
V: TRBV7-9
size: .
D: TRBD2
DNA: TGTGCCAGCAGCCCCGGGCTAGCGGGAGGGTCTGGTCCCCATGAGCAGTTCTTC
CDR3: CASSPGLAGGSGPHEQFF

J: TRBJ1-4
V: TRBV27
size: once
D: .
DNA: TGTGCCAGCAGTACCTACTCCGGGACAAGCGAAGAAAAACTGTTTTTT
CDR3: CASSTYSGTSEEKLFF

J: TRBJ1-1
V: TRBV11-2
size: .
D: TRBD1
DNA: TGTGCCAGCAGCTTGGTACAGGGGCCCGTGAACACTGAAGCTTTCTTT
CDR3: CASSLVQGPVNTEAFF

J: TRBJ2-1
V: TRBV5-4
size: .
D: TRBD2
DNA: TGTGCCAGCAGCTTTAGCGGGAGCTCCTACAATGAGCAGTTCTTC
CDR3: CASSFSGSSYNEQFF

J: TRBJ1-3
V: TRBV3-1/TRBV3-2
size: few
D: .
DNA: TGTGCCAGCAGCCAAGAATGGAGCTCTGGAAACACCATATATTTT
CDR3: CASSQEWSSGNTIYF

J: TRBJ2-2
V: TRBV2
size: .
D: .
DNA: TGTGCCAGCAGTCGGACAGTGAACACCGGGGAGCTGTTTTTT
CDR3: CASSRTVNTGELFF

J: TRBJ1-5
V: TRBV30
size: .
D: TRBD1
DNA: TGTGCCTGGAGTGCCCGAGATACAGGGGGCAATCAGCCCCAGCATTTT
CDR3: CAWSARDTGGNQPQHF